The 26 T cell receptor beta chains below all came from one sample that was sequenced in a study of T-cell reconstitution after alpha-beta-depleted transplantation in children. For TCRbeta, the library was prepared with unique molecular identifiers. Each CDR3 protein is one row after TCRdb ran MiXCR on the PCR reads. The table lists some 500,000 distinct CDR3 sequences, 32% of them singletons, with 2% to 3% in the top ten. The specimen was PBMCs from the stem cell graft donor, collected from the stem cell graft. These receptors were taken from a human donor who donated a stem cell graft to a child with aplastic anemia.

V gene TRBV6-1 combines with J gene TRBJ2-1, with D uncertain. V was cut by 8 bases and J by 2 bases, with 13 bases left in between. The germline V gene encodes CDR1 MNHNS and CDR2 SASEGT. The CDR3 extends over 14 amino acids. CDR3 sequence: CASPFWRTYNEQFF. The CDR3 DNA reads as TGTGCCAGCCCTTTTTGGCGGACCTACAATGAGCAGTTCTTC.

The chain couples TRBV27 to TRBJ2-2, with no clear D. V was trimmed by 4 bases and J by 0 bases, leaving 9 bases between them. The CDR3 totals 15 residues. The germline CDR1 and CDR2 sequences are MNHEY and SMNVEV (reference sequence). Here the CDR3 reads CASSSISTNTGELFF. Written as DNA, the CDR3 is TGTGCCAGCAGTTCAATATCTACGAACACCGGGGAGCTGTTTTTT.

The DNA for the CDR3 is TGCAGTGCTAGAGTACCTAGCGGGAGAGATACGCAGTATTTT. It specifies CSARVPSGRDTQYF. The chain employs TRBV20-1 and TRBJ2-3; TRBD2 agrees at 10 bases. The germline CDR1 and CDR2 sequences are DFQATT and SNEGSKA (reference sequence). The CDR3 loop spans 14 amino acids. Trimming cost V 1 base and J 5 bases; bases outside gene matches: 3.

The V and J genes are TRBV19 and TRBJ1-5; D gene ambiguous. V was pared by 5 bases and J by 3 bases, with 17 bases between. CDR1 is LNHDA and CDR2 is SQIVND in the germline V gene (reference sequence). The CDR3 spans 16 residues. The CDR3 region is CASSRTIRVFNQPQHF. The CDR3 DNA follows: TGTGCCAGTAGTCGGACTATTAGGGTTTTCAATCAGCCCCAGCATTTT.

This clonotype was counted only a few times. The chain carries TRBV20-1 and TRBJ2-1; no reliable D call. The CDR3 runs 12 residues. Trimming took off 6 bases at V and 12 bases at J, with 18 bases between the two ends. CDR1 and CDR2 from the germline V gene are DFQATT and SNEGSKA (reference sequence). DNA of the CDR3: TGCAGTGCATTCATGGACCTTAGGCGGCAGTTCTTC. This translates into CSAFMDLRRQFF.

This clonotype was found a few times. The V gene is TRBV12-3 or TRBV12-4, the J gene TRBJ1-5; D gene uncertain. V was clipped by 1 base and J by 1 base, with 8 bases between them. The CDR3 length is 15 residues. CDR3 nucleotides: TGTGCCAGCAGTTTAGACGGTATGAGCAATCAGCCCCAGCATTTT. This sequence encodes CASSLDGMSNQPQHF.

The chain uses TRBV12-3 or TRBV12-4 and TRBJ2-1; no firm D call. CDR3 length: 14 amino acids. V gave up 5 bases and J gave up 6 bases, with 14 bases separating them. The CDR3 nucleotides are TGTGCCAGCAGTCCAGTGTACCTTTCCAATGAGCAGTTCTTC. It yields the protein CASSPVYLSNEQFF.

The V call is TRBV5-1, the J call TRBJ1-1; D is possibly TRBD1 (5 bases). Germline loops: CDR1 SGHRS, CDR2 YFSETQ. The length of the CDR3 is 16 residues. V shed 0 bases and J shed 7 bases, with 19 bases lying between them. CDR3 region: CASSLVAGTGSFEAFF. CDR3 DNA: TGCGCCAGCAGCTTGGTAGCCGGGACTGGCAGCTTTGAAGCTTTCTTT.

This rearrangement joins TRBV28 to TRBJ2-1; no definite D call. The CDR3 contains 13 residues. Germline loops: CDR1 MDHEN, CDR2 SYDVKM. V lost 1 base and J 4 bases, leaving 5 bases between the germline ends. The CDR3 sequence is CASSLFGYNEQFF. The DNA of the CDR3 is TGTGCCAGCAGTTTATTTGGTTACAATGAGCAGTTCTTC.

The rearrangement joins TRBV20-1 to TRBJ1-4, with TRBD1 matching over 9 bases. Trimming at V came to 5 bases and at J to 8 bases, leaving 6 bases not matched to a gene. Germline V gives CDR1 DFQATT, CDR2 SNEGSKA (reference sequence). This CDR3 is built from 13 residues. This CDR3 is CSALGQGREKLFF. In DNA form, the CDR3 reads TGCAGTGCTCTTGGACAGGGGAGAGAAAAACTGTTTTTT.

The V gene is TRBV7-2, the J gene TRBJ2-7; a possible D gene is TRBD2 (6 bases). This CDR3 has 13 residues. Germline assignment: CDR1 SGHTA and CDR2 FQGNSA. V was pared by 1 base and J by 6 bases, with 10 bases between. DNA of the CDR3: TGTGCCAGCAGCTTAGTAAAGGAGGGCGAGCAGTACTTC. Translated: CASSLVKEGEQYF. Full variable domain (rest looked up from reference TRBV7-2 and TRBJ2-7): GAGVSQSPSNKVTEKGKDVELRCDPISGHTALYWYRQSLGQGLEFLIYFQGNSAPDKSGLPSDRFSAERTGGSVSTLTIQRTQQEDSAVYLCASSLVKEGEQYFGPGTRLTVT.

This chain connects TRBV4-3 to TRBJ1-5, with TRBD1 as a possible D gene (5 bases). Trimming took 4 bases from V and 4 from J, leaving 14 bases between them. This CDR3 spans 15 amino acids. CDR1 is LGHNA and CDR2 is YSLEER in the germline V gene. CDR3: CASSLGRDQNQPQHF. As DNA, the CDR3 is TGCGCCAGCAGCCTTGGACGGGACCAAAATCAGCCCCAGCATTTT.

This sequence joins TRBV4-3 and TRBJ1-1; 8 nucleotides line up with TRBD1. The CDR3 has 15 residues. Germline CDR1 reads LGHNA; CDR2 reads YSLEER. Losses at the gene ends were 2 bases for V and 1 base for J; bases not matched to a gene: 3. The CDR3: CASSQPGQANTEAFF. CDR3 bases: TGCGCCAGCAGCCAACCGGGACAGGCGAACACTGAAGCTTTCTTT.

This sequence joins TRBV29-1 and TRBJ2-7; D is undetermined. This CDR3 contains 12 residues. The V end lost 5 bases, the J end lost 0 bases, and 8 bases lay between the germline ends. CDR1 SQVTM and CDR2 ANQGSEA come from the germline V gene. This chain's CDR3 is CSVFGFSYEQYF. The CDR3 DNA reads TGCAGCGTTTTCGGATTCTCCTACGAGCAGTACTTC.

This clonotype was counted only a few times. The V gene is TRBV27, the J gene TRBJ2-2; a possible D gene is TRBD2 (5 bases). The V end lost 6 bases, the J end lost 5 bases, and 16 bases lay between the germline ends. Looked up from germline, CDR1 is MNHEY and CDR2 is SMNVEV (reference sequence). This CDR3 is built from 15 residues. The CDR3 nucleotides are TGTGCCAGCAGGACACCGGGGTTACAGACCGGGGAGCTGTTTTTT. Amino acid sequence: CASRTPGLQTGELFF.

This clonotype was seen a handful of times. This sequence joins TRBV14 and TRBJ2-3, with D possibly matching TRBD2 (6 bases). Germline V CDR1 and CDR2: SGHDN, FVKESK. The V end lost 2 bases, the J end lost 6 bases, and 9 bases lay between the germline ends. The CDR3 has 13 residues. The CDR3 region is CASSQQGLDTQYF. As DNA, the CDR3 is TGTGCCAGCAGCCAACAGGGACTGGATACGCAGTATTTT.

This sequence joins TRBV5-1 and TRBJ2-2; D remains unclear. V was clipped by 0 bases and J by 5 bases, with 8 bases between them. The CDR3 sequence is 14 residues long. The germline V gene has CDR1 SGHRS and CDR2 YFSETQ. CDR3 nucleotides: TGCGCCAGCAGCTTGGATTTTTCTACCGGGGAGCTGTTTTTT. Translating it yields CASSLDFSTGELFF.

This clonotype showed up just a few times. The rearrangement joins TRBV29-1 to TRBJ1-3, with D tentatively TRBD1 (5 bases). This CDR3 has 12 residues. Looked up from germline, CDR1 is SQVTM and CDR2 is ANQGSEA. V was clipped by 7 bases and J by 4 bases, with 11 bases between them. This CDR3 reads CSGGGAGNTIYF. In DNA, the CDR3 is TGCAGCGGTGGAGGGGCCGGAAACACCATATATTTT. Based on the CDR3 plus reference TRBV29-1 and TRBJ1-3, the full variable domain is SAVISQKPSRDICQRGTSLTIQCQVDSQVTMMFWYRQQPGQSLTLIATANQGSEATYESGFVIDKFPISRPNLTFSTLTVSNMSPEDSSIYLCSGGGAGNTIYFGEGSWLTVV.

This clonotype has only one observation. The rearrangement uses TRBV14 and TRBJ2-1, with a tentative D call TRBD2 (6 bases). Per germline, CDR1 SGHDN and CDR2 FVKESK. The CDR3 runs to 13 residues. V shed 0 bases and J shed 9 bases, with 9 bases lying between them. This chain's CDR3 is CASSQDLEGEQFF. The CDR3 nucleotides are TGTGCCAGCAGCCAAGATTTGGAGGGTGAGCAGTTCTTC.

This chain joins TRBV4-3 and TRBJ2-3; D is possibly TRBD2 (6 bases). V lost 3 bases and J 0 bases, leaving 10 bases between the germline ends. The CDR3 is 15 residues long. In germline, CDR1 is LGHNA, CDR2 YSLEER. CDR3 nucleotide sequence: TGCGCCAGCAGCCAGAGGGCGGGGAGCACAGATACGCAGTATTTT. This encodes CASSQRAGSTDTQYF.

The rearrangement links TRBV6-1 to TRBJ2-7; 9 bases align to TRBD1. With V trimmed by 4 bases and J by 3 bases, 7 bases remained unmatched. This CDR3 contains 15 residues. Germline V CDR1 and CDR2: MNHNS, SASEGT. In DNA, the CDR3 is TGTGCCAGCAGTGGTAAGGACAGGGGCGTCTACGAGCAGTACGTC. Translation: CASSGKDRGVYEQYV.

J is TRBJ1-1 and V is TRBV28; the D is unclear. Germline loops: CDR1 MDHEN, CDR2 SYDVKM. Trimming took off 7 bases at V and 8 bases at J, with 14 bases between the two ends. The CDR3 sequence is 12 residues long. CDR3 residues: CASKVRTDEAFF. CDR3 in DNA: TGTGCCAGCAAAGTTAGGACGGACGAAGCTTTCTTT.

The chain combines TRBV10-3 with TRBJ2-7, with 8 bases identical to TRBD1. The trim removed 7 bases at V and 8 bases at J, leaving 13 bases unmatched. Per the germline V gene, CDR1 is ENHRY and CDR2 is SYGVKD. The CDR3 extends over 14 amino acids. The CDR3 coding sequence is TGTGCCATCAACAAGGACAGGGATACCGGCAAGCAGTACTTC. Encoded protein: CAINKDRDTGKQYF.

This clonotype was seen more than once but under ten times. The chain uses TRBV6-4 and TRBJ2-5, with 12 bases aligning to TRBD2. Germline lookup yields CDR1 MRHNA and CDR2 SNTAGT. V lost 3 bases to trimming and J lost 5 bases; unmatched junction nucleotides: 4. CDR3 length: 15 amino acids. In DNA, the CDR3 is TGTGCCAGCAGTGAGACTAGCGGGAGTTGGGAGACCCAGTACTTC. It codes for CASSETSGSWETQYF.

This clonotype was seen more than once but under ten times. J is TRBJ1-1 and V is TRBV30; 7 nucleotides line up with TRBD1. V shed 0 bases and J 5 bases; nucleotides not matched to a gene: 12. The CDR3 consists of 16 residues. Germline CDR1 GTSNPN, CDR2 SVGIG (reference sequence). The CDR3 protein is CAWSVGSFSRGTEAFF. The DNA of the CDR3 is TGTGCCTGGAGTGTAGGCTCCTTCAGCAGGGGGACTGAAGCTTTCTTT.

The J gene is TRBJ2-7, the V gene TRBV18; TRBD1 aligns across 9 bases. The CDR3 spans 14 residues. The ends lost 8 bases at V and 4 bases at J; junction bases unmatched: 9. The germline V gene encodes CDR1 KGHSH and CDR2 LQKENI. The DNA of the CDR3 is TGTGCCAGCAGTCCCGGGACAGGGCCTTACGAGCAGTACTTC. Its protein is CASSPGTGPYEQYF.